Listed below are T cell receptor beta chains from one sample, sequenced in a study of shared clonotypes between healthy human individuals. The protocol was immunoSEQ multiplex PCR, while the TCRdb copy is restricted to in-frame clones and leaves out a portion. The sample consists of about 2 million clones, 85% to 95% of them appearing once. The sample comprised naive CD8+ T cells sorted from blood. These TCRs come from a man aged 18 to 29 in good health. Both conserved end residues are part of each CDR3. Fields, in order: clone size, CDR3 length, D gene, V gene, J gene, CDR3 protein, CDR3 DNA. The D gene is left open where the match is weak. Size tells how often a clone was seen (once, few, many) or the class of an expanded clone, and some rows leave it out.

clone_size: .; cdr3_length: 14; d_call: TRBD1; v_call: TRBV6-1; j_call: TRBJ1-2; cdr3_aa: CASSEDRASYGYTF; cdr3_nt: TGTGCCAGCAGTGAGGACAGGGCGTCCTATGGCTACACCTTC
clone_size: .; cdr3_length: 15; d_call: .; v_call: TRBV9; j_call: TRBJ2-7; cdr3_aa: CASSPAKRSDYEQYF; cdr3_nt: TGTGCCAGCAGCCCCGCAAAGCGGAGCGACTACGAGCAGTACTTC
clone_size: .; cdr3_length: 17; d_call: TRBD2; v_call: TRBV29-1; j_call: TRBJ2-5; cdr3_aa: CSVEGVGLAGGQETQYF; cdr3_nt: TGCAGCGTTGAAGGGGTGGGACTAGCGGGAGGGCAAGAGACCCAGTACTTC
clone_size: .; cdr3_length: 15; d_call: .; v_call: TRBV25-1; j_call: TRBJ2-5; cdr3_aa: CASSEYDMVQETQYF; cdr3_nt: TGTGCCAGCAGTGAATATGATATGGTCCAAGAGACCCAGTACTTC
clone_size: .; cdr3_length: 16; d_call: .; v_call: TRBV6-5; j_call: TRBJ2-3; cdr3_aa: CASSYSSGETGGPIIF; cdr3_nt: TGTGCCAGCAGTTACTCGAGTGGGGAAACCGGGGGCCCCATAATTTTT
clone_size: .; cdr3_length: 13; d_call: TRBD2; v_call: TRBV4-1; j_call: TRBJ2-7; cdr3_aa: CASSPRGGYEQYF; cdr3_nt: TGCGCCAGCAGCCCGCGGGGGGGTTACGAGCAGTACTTC
clone_size: once; cdr3_length: 14; d_call: .; v_call: TRBV1; j_call: TRBJ2-5; cdr3_aa: CTSKGLYRPRAQYF; cdr3_nt: TGCACCAGCAAAGGTCTTTACAGGCCCAGGGCCCAGTACTTC
clone_size: once; cdr3_length: 13; d_call: .; v_call: TRBV28; j_call: TRBJ1-1; cdr3_aa: CASSFGVRTEAFF; cdr3_nt: TGTGCCAGCAGTTTTGGGGTCCGGACTGAAGCTTTCTTT
clone_size: .; cdr3_length: 15; d_call: TRBD1; v_call: TRBV30; j_call: TRBJ2-1; cdr3_aa: CASSPGQGPANEQFF; cdr3_nt: TGTGCCAGTTCCCCCGGACAGGGGCCTGCCAATGAGCAGTTCTTC
clone_size: few; cdr3_length: 13; d_call: .; v_call: TRBV27; j_call: TRBJ1-1; cdr3_aa: CASSLGRNTEAFF; cdr3_nt: TGTGCCAGCAGTTTAGGCAGGAACACTGAAGCTTTCTTT
clone_size: .; cdr3_length: 15; d_call: TRBD2; v_call: TRBV10-1; j_call: TRBJ2-7; cdr3_aa: CASSEGREAIHEQYF; cdr3_nt: TGCGCCAGCAGTGAAGGGCGGGAGGCAATCCACGAGCAGTACTTC
clone_size: .; cdr3_length: 11; d_call: .; v_call: TRBV5-6; j_call: TRBJ2-1; cdr3_aa: CASSWNDEQFF; cdr3_nt: TGTGCCAGCAGCTGGAACGATGAGCAGTTCTTC
clone_size: .; cdr3_length: 17; d_call: TRBD1; v_call: TRBV7-2; j_call: TRBJ2-7; cdr3_aa: CASSLSFDRGMTYEQYF; cdr3_nt: TGTGCCAGCAGCTTATCTTTCGACAGGGGCATGACCTACGAGCAGTACTTC
clone_size: .; cdr3_length: 14; d_call: .; v_call: TRBV27; j_call: TRBJ1-5; cdr3_aa: CASSPADTYQPQHF; cdr3_nt: TGTGCCAGCAGTCCAGCGGACACATATCAGCCCCAGCATTTT
clone_size: .; cdr3_length: 15; d_call: .; v_call: TRBV7-6; j_call: TRBJ2-3; cdr3_aa: CASSPLGGQVDTQYF; cdr3_nt: TGTGCCAGCAGCCCCCTCGGGGGGCAGGTAGATACGCAGTATTTT
clone_size: .; cdr3_length: 15; d_call: TRBD2; v_call: TRBV6-5; j_call: TRBJ2-1; cdr3_aa: CASSYWTSGGNEQFF; cdr3_nt: TGTGCCAGCAGTTACTGGACTAGCGGCGGCAATGAGCAGTTCTTC
clone_size: .; cdr3_length: 16; d_call: TRBD1; v_call: TRBV4-3; j_call: TRBJ1-6; cdr3_aa: CASSQDGPRGNSPLHF; cdr3_nt: TGCGCCAGCAGCCAAGATGGTCCCAGGGGGAATTCACCCCTCCACTTT
clone_size: .; cdr3_length: 13; d_call: .; v_call: TRBV27; j_call: TRBJ2-7; cdr3_aa: CASRDTLSYEQYF; cdr3_nt: TGTGCCAGCCGGGACACCCTCTCCTACGAGCAGTACTTC
clone_size: .; cdr3_length: 14; d_call: .; v_call: TRBV5-4; j_call: TRBJ2-3; cdr3_aa: CASSFSSYPDTQYF; cdr3_nt: TGTGCCAGCAGCTTCTCTTCTTATCCAGATACGCAGTATTTT
clone_size: .; cdr3_length: 14; d_call: .; v_call: TRBV27; j_call: TRBJ2-1; cdr3_aa: CASSPDGRYNEQFF; cdr3_nt: TGTGCCAGCAGCCCAGATGGACGATACAATGAGCAGTTCTTC
clone_size: .; cdr3_length: 12; d_call: TRBD1; v_call: TRBV7-9; j_call: TRBJ2-1; cdr3_aa: CASSGQGTEQFF; cdr3_nt: TGTGCCAGCAGCGGACAGGGAACTGAGCAGTTCTTC
clone_size: .; cdr3_length: 14; d_call: TRBD1; v_call: TRBV10-3; j_call: TRBJ1-2; cdr3_aa: CAISDDRGHYGYTF; cdr3_nt: TGTGCCATCAGTGACGACAGGGGTCACTATGGCTACACCTTC
clone_size: .; cdr3_length: 13; d_call: .; v_call: TRBV6-5; j_call: TRBJ1-2; cdr3_aa: CASSYEANYGYTF; cdr3_nt: TGTGCCAGCAGTTATGAAGCTAACTATGGCTACACCTTC
clone_size: .; cdr3_length: 13; d_call: .; v_call: TRBV28; j_call: TRBJ2-7; cdr3_aa: CASTRDNSYEQYF; cdr3_nt: TGTGCCAGCACCCGGGACAACTCCTACGAGCAGTACTTC
clone_size: few; cdr3_length: 14; d_call: .; v_call: TRBV4-1; j_call: TRBJ1-2; cdr3_aa: CASSPRREYYGYTF; cdr3_nt: TGCGCCAGCAGCCCCAGAAGGGAGTACTATGGCTACACCTTC
clone_size: .; cdr3_length: 14; d_call: .; v_call: TRBV4-3; j_call: TRBJ2-5; cdr3_aa: CASSQEYGGETQYF; cdr3_nt: TGCGCCAGCAGCCAAGAGTATGGGGGGGAGACCCAGTACTTC
clone_size: .; cdr3_length: 14; d_call: .; v_call: TRBV29-1; j_call: TRBJ1-4; cdr3_aa: CSVEARGGDEKLFF; cdr3_nt: TGCAGCGTTGAAGCGAGAGGGGGTGATGAAAAACTGTTTTTT
clone_size: .; cdr3_length: 15; d_call: .; v_call: TRBV5-1; j_call: TRBJ2-1; cdr3_aa: CASSLAGLPLDEQFF; cdr3_nt: TGCGCCAGCAGCTTGGCCGGCCTCCCCTTGGATGAGCAGTTCTTC
clone_size: .; cdr3_length: 14; d_call: .; v_call: TRBV28; j_call: TRBJ2-7; cdr3_aa: CASSLFGQSYEQYF; cdr3_nt: TGTGCCAGCAGTTTATTTGGACAGAGCTACGAGCAGTACTTC
clone_size: .; cdr3_length: 14; d_call: .; v_call: TRBV27; j_call: TRBJ2-7; cdr3_aa: CASSFRAPAYEQYF; cdr3_nt: TGTGCCAGCAGTTTTAGGGCCCCCGCCTACGAGCAGTACTTC
clone_size: .; cdr3_length: 16; d_call: .; v_call: TRBV27; j_call: TRBJ2-7; cdr3_aa: CASSISTGTYSYEQYF; cdr3_nt: TGTGCCAGCAGTATATCGACAGGGACTTACTCCTACGAGCAGTACTTC
clone_size: .; cdr3_length: 12; d_call: .; v_call: TRBV30; j_call: TRBJ1-1; cdr3_aa: CAWSVPGHGAFF; cdr3_nt: TGTGCCTGGAGTGTACCAGGGCACGGAGCTTTCTTT
clone_size: .; cdr3_length: 12; d_call: .; v_call: TRBV6-1; j_call: TRBJ1-1; cdr3_aa: CASRTGNTEAFF; cdr3_nt: TGTGCCAGCAGGACAGGGAACACTGAAGCTTTCTTT
clone_size: .; cdr3_length: 13; d_call: .; v_call: TRBV5-1; j_call: TRBJ2-7; cdr3_aa: CASSSLQGGEQYF; cdr3_nt: TGCGCCAGCAGCTCGTTACAGGGTGGCGAGCAGTACTTC
clone_size: .; cdr3_length: 15; d_call: TRBD1; v_call: TRBV27; j_call: TRBJ2-1; cdr3_aa: CASSIGTGPYNEQFF; cdr3_nt: TGTGCCAGCAGTATCGGGACAGGTCCCTACAATGAGCAGTTCTTC
clone_size: .; cdr3_length: 17; d_call: TRBD2; v_call: TRBV4-1; j_call: TRBJ2-1; cdr3_aa: CASSPRLAGLQYNEQFF; cdr3_nt: TGCGCCAGCAGCCCCCGACTAGCGGGGCTACAATACAATGAGCAGTTCTTC
clone_size: .; cdr3_length: 11; d_call: .; v_call: TRBV6-6; j_call: TRBJ2-7; cdr3_aa: CASSLGPGKDF; cdr3_nt: TGTGCCAGCAGCCTCGGACCGGGGAAGGACTTC
clone_size: .; cdr3_length: 18; d_call: TRBD1; v_call: TRBV4-3; j_call: TRBJ2-7; cdr3_aa: CASSQVLTVGQGPYEQYF; cdr3_nt: TGCGCCAGCAGCCAAGTTCTTACGGTAGGACAGGGTCCCTACGAGCAGTACTTC
clone_size: .; cdr3_length: 15; d_call: .; v_call: TRBV19; j_call: TRBJ1-3; cdr3_aa: CASSLDREAGNTIYF; cdr3_nt: TGTGCCAGTAGCCTAGATCGGGAAGCTGGAAACACCATATATTTT
clone_size: .; cdr3_length: 14; d_call: .; v_call: TRBV6-5; j_call: TRBJ1-2; cdr3_aa: CASRATPSLYGYTF; cdr3_nt: TGTGCCAGCAGGGCGACACCCTCTCTCTATGGCTACACCTTC
clone_size: .; cdr3_length: 16; d_call: TRBD2; v_call: TRBV7-6; j_call: TRBJ2-1; cdr3_aa: CASSPGLAGDPNEQFF; cdr3_nt: TGTGCCAGCAGCCCCGGACTAGCGGGCGATCCCAATGAGCAGTTCTTC
clone_size: few; cdr3_length: 15; d_call: .; v_call: TRBV5-4; j_call: TRBJ2-7; cdr3_aa: CASRAGGHTFSEQYF; cdr3_nt: TGTGCCAGCAGGGCCGGGGGACACACGTTTTCCGAGCAGTACTTC
clone_size: .; cdr3_length: 18; d_call: .; v_call: TRBV11-2; j_call: TRBJ2-7; cdr3_aa: CASRPTMGGVPPLNEQYF; cdr3_nt: TGTGCCAGCAGGCCCACCATGGGAGGCGTTCCTCCCTTGAACGAGCAGTACTTC